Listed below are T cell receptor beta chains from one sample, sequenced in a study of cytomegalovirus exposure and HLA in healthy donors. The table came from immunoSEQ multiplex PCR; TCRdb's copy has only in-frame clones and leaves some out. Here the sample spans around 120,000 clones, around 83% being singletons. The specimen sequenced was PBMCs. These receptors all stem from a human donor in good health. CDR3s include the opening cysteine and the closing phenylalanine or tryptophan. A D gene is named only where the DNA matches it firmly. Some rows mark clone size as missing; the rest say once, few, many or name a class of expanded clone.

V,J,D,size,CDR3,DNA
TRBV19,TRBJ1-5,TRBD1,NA,CASSVPDRVQPQHF,TGTGCCAGTAGTGTCCCCGACAGGGTCCAGCCCCAGCATTTT
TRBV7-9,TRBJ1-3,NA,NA,CASSPEETRNTIYF,TGTGCCAGCAGTCCCGAGGAAACCAGAAACACCATATATTTT
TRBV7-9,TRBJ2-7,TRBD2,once,CASSKSVAGSAYEQYF,TGTGCCAGCAGCAAATCCGTAGCGGGGTCCGCCTACGAGCAGTACTTC
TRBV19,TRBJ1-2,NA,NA,CASSITILTGYGYTF,TGTGCCAGTAGTATTACGATCCTAACTGGCTATGGCTACACCTTC
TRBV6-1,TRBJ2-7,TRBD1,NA,CASRQGASSYEQYF,TGTGCCAGCAGACAGGGGGCTTCCTCCTACGAGCAGTACTTC
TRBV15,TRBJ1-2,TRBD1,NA,CATSRGATGVYGYTF,TGTGCCACCAGCAGAGGGGCGACAGGGGTCTATGGCTACACCTTC
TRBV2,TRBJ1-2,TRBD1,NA,CASSDFGDSTGYTF,TGTGCCAGCAGTGATTTTGGGGACAGTACTGGCTACACCTTC
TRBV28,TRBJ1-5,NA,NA,CASNNGPREVLSQPQHF,TGTGCCAGCAATAACGGCCCCCGCGAGGTCTTGAGTCAGCCCCAGCATTTT
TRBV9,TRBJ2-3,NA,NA,CASRAIQRTDTQYF,TGTGCCAGCAGAGCGATCCAACGCACAGATACGCAGTATTTT
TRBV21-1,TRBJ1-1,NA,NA,CASSKGQGGAFF,TGTGCCAGCAGCAAAGGGCAGGGTGGAGCTTTCTTT
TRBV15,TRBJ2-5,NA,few,CATSGAGTLQETQYF,TGTGCCACCAGCGGAGCCGGGACACTCCAAGAGACCCAGTACTTC
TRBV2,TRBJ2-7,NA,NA,CASSDARAEQYF,TGTGCCAGCAGTGACGCCAGGGCCGAGCAGTACTTC
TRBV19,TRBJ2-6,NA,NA,CASSTTTGRANVLTF,TGTGCCAGTAGTACAACGACAGGTCGGGCCAACGTCCTGACTTTC
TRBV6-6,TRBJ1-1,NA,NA,CASSYERTEAFF,TGTGCCAGCAGTTACGAGAGAACTGAAGCTTTCTTT
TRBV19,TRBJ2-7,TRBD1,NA,CASSRQGFPYEQYF,TGTGCCAGTAGTAGACAGGGGTTCCCCTACGAGCAGTACTTC
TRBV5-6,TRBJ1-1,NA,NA,CASSFARRGPWNTEAFF,TGTGCCAGCAGCTTCGCCAGGCGGGGACCTTGGAACACTGAAGCTTTCTTT
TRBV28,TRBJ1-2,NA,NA,CASSSRGPNYGYTF,TGTGCCAGCAGTAGCAGGGGTCCTAACTATGGCTACACCTTC
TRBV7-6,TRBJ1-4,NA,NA,CASSLGGGQYEKLFF,TGTGCCAGCAGCTTAGGAGGAGGGCAGTATGAAAAACTGTTTTTT
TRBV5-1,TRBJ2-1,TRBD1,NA,CASNDRGGSDEQFF,TGCGCCAGCAACGACAGGGGGGGAAGCGATGAGCAGTTCTTC
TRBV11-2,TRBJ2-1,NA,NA,CASRSSGSPNEQFF,TGTGCCAGCCGATCTTCAGGGTCACCCAATGAGCAGTTCTTC
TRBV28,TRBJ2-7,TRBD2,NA,CASSFGGEGWRSYEQYF,TGTGCCAGCAGTTTCGGGGGGGAGGGATGGAGGTCCTACGAGCAGTACTTC
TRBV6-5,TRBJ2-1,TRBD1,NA,CASRQGGYSNEQFF,TGTGCCAGCCGACAGGGGGGCTACAGCAATGAGCAGTTCTTC
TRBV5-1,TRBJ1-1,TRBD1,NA,CATRQGATEAFF,TGCGCCACTCGACAGGGGGCCACTGAAGCTTTCTTT